The 10 T cell receptor beta chains listed next were all sequenced from one sample in a study of blood T cell repertoires in COVID-19. Here immunoSEQ multiplex PCR was the method, and the copy in TCRdb shows in-frame clones only, minus some. The sample gives approximately 30,000 clones, 91% of which show up once; under 7% is in the top ten. Sequencing was performed on peripheral blood. Every receptor here comes from a human donor in a cohort sampled during active COVID-19.

In DNA, the CDR3 is TGCGCCAGCAGTGAGTCGGACTTAGTTTTTCGGGAGACCCAGTACTTC. It translates to CASSESDLVFRETQYF. The chain couples TRBV10-1 to TRBJ2-5, with D tentatively TRBD2 (5 bases). Germline V lookup: CDR1 WNHNN, CDR2 SYGVQD (reference sequence). V lost 0 bases, J lost 5 bases, and 16 bases lay in between. The CDR3 covers 16 residues.

J is TRBJ2-2 and V is TRBV11-3; 8 bases are a match to TRBD2. Germline lookup yields CDR1 SGHNT and CDR2 YENEEA. The V and J ends lost 4 bases and 4 bases, in that order; junction bases with no gene match: 5. The CDR3 runs to 15 residues. Here the CDR3 DNA reads TGTGCCAGCAGCTCCCTAGCGGGCAGCACCGGGGAGCTGTTTTTT. Amino acids: CASSSLAGSTGELFF.

The J gene is TRBJ2-1, the V gene TRBV28; 7 nucleotides line up with TRBD2. From germline, CDR1 is MDHEN and CDR2 SYDVKM. The V gene end was trimmed by 2 bases and the J gene end by 6 bases; junction bases not matched to a gene: 7. This CDR3 spans 15 amino acids. CDR3 bases: TGTGCCAGCAGTTTAGGGGGGGTTTCCAGCAATGAGCAGTTCTTC. It specifies CASSLGGVSSNEQFF.

This chain joins TRBV6-5 and TRBJ1-4; no clear D gene. Germline CDR1 MNHEY, CDR2 SVGAGI. Trimming left V 8 bases short and J 0 bases short, with 4 bases between. The CDR3 runs to 12 residues. The CDR3 loop reads CASRATNEKLFF. The CDR3 DNA is TGTGCCAGCCGGGCAACTAATGAAAAACTGTTTTTT.

This sequence joins TRBV7-6 and TRBJ2-1, with 12 bases fitting TRBD2. Germline V gene data show CDR1 as SGHVS and CDR2 as FNYEAQ. The length of the CDR3 is 15 residues. V shed 5 bases, J shed 6 bases, and the junction held 5 bases outside the gene matches. The CDR3 protein is CASSRLAGVGNEQFF. DNA of the CDR3: TGTGCCAGCAGCCGACTAGCGGGAGTTGGCAATGAGCAGTTCTTC.

The rearrangement links TRBV28 to TRBJ1-5; D is perhaps TRBD1 (5 bases). CDR3 size: 17 residues. V gave up 6 bases and J gave up 1 base, with 19 bases separating them. Germline V gene lookup returns CDR1 MDHEN and CDR2 SYDVKM. The chain's CDR3 is CASRQRKGYSSNQPQHF. CDR3 coding DNA: TGTGCCAGCAGACAGAGAAAGGGGTATTCAAGCAATCAGCCCCAGCATTTT.

The J gene is TRBJ2-1, the V gene TRBV7-9; D may be TRBD2 (6 bases). Germline lookup yields CDR1 SEHNR and CDR2 FQNEAQ (reference sequence). Trimming took off 0 bases at V and 8 bases at J, with 14 bases between the two ends. The CDR3 spans 15 residues. The DNA for the CDR3 is TGTGCCAGCAGCTTAGCATTAAAGGGCGGGGATGAGCAGTTCTTC. Its translation: CASSLALKGGDEQFF.

In its sample, this clone was seen once. The J gene is TRBJ1-5, the V gene TRBV19; possible D gene TRBD1, 6 bases. The CDR3 contains 16 residues. Germline CDR1 is LNHDA and CDR2 is SQIVND (reference sequence). Trimming took 5 bases from V and 1 from J, leaving 15 bases between them. In nucleotides, the CDR3 is TGTGCCAGTAGTCGCCTGGAGACAGGCAGCAATCAGCCCCAGCATTTT. Its protein is CASSRLETGSNQPQHF.

The V call is TRBV5-1, the J call TRBJ1-1; D remains unclear. V lost 3 bases and J 11 bases, leaving 17 bases between the germline ends. CDR1 and CDR2 from the germline V gene are SGHRS and YFSETQ. CDR3 length: 13 residues. The CDR3 DNA is TGCGCCAGCAGCTCTCAGGTCCCGGGAAAGGCTTTCTTT. Amino acid sequence: CASSSQVPGKAFF.

V usage is TRBV6-2 or TRBV6-3 and J usage is TRBJ2-1, with D perhaps TRBD2 (6 bases). V dropped 2 bases and J dropped 3 bases, with 11 bases sitting between them. Germline V gene data show CDR1 as MNHEY and CDR2 as SVGEGT. The CDR3 is 15 residues long. The DNA of the CDR3 is TGTGCCAGCAGTTACACCCAGGACTACTACAATGAGCAGTTCTTC. As protein: CASSYTQDYYNEQFF.